This T cell receptor beta chain was documented in a study of OX40 agonist ivuxolimab in advanced cancers. General study results and limits: Among the least clonally expanded were partial responders at 0.1-3.0 mg/kg.

Only in-frame clones appear in the TCRdb table, and some are missing; sequencing was by immunoSEQ multiplex PCR. The sample holds roughly 61,000 clones, 70% to 90% seen once. As regards this clone: Its antigen remains unknown.

Exclusion of a patient followed from autoimmune disease history or systemic immunosuppression. Germline V gives CDR1 SGHRS, CDR2 YFSETQ. V lost 0 bases and J lost 0, with 20 bases in between. The CDR3 runs to 19 residues. V is TRBV5-1 and J is TRBJ2-3; possible D gene TRBD2, 6 bases. This TCR derives from an adult with an advanced solid tumor such as melanoma, head and neck, liver or kidney cancer. Sequenced here: CD4+ or CD8+ T cells sorted from blood, sampled in a trial of the OX40 agonist ivuxolimab. As DNA, the CDR3 is TGCGCCAGCAGCTTGGTCCGCGATAGCGGACCCACTAGCACAGATACGCAGTATTTT. Translated, it gives CASSLVRDSGPTSTDTQYF.